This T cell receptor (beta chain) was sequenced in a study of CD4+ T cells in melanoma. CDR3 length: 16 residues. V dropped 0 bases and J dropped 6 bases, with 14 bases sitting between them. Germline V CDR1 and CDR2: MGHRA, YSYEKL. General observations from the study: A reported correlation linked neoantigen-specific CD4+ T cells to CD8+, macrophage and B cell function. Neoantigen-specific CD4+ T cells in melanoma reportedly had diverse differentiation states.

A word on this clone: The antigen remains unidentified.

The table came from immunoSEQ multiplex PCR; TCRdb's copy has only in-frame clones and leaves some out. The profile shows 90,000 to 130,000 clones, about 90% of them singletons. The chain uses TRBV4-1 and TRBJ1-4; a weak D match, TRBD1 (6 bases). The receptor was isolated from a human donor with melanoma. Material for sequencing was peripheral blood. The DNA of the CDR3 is TGCGCCAGCAGCCAAGATATATCCAGGGGCTATGAAAAACTGTTTTTT. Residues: CASSQDISRGYEKLFF.